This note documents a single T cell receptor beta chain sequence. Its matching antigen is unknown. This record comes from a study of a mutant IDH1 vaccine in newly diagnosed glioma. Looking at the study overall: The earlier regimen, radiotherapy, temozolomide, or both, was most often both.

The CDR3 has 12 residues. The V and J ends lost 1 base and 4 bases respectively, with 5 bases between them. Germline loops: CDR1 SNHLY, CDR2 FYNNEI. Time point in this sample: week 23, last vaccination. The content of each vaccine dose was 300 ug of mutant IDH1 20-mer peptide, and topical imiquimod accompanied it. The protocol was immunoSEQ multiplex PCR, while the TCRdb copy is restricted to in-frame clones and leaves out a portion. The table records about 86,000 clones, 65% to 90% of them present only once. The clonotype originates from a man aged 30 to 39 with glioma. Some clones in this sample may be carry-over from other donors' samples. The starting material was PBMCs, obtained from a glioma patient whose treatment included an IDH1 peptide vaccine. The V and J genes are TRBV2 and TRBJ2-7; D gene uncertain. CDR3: CASSEDVYEQYF. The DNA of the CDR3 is TGTGCCAGCAGTGAAGATGTATACGAGCAGTACTTC.